This T cell receptor (beta chain) was profiled in a study of graft-versus-host responses after intestinal transplantation. Overall study context: Transplants given to recipients were multivisceral, liver-intestinal, or isolated intestinal. Anti-thymocyte globulin served as induction for all recipients, who then took tacrolimus and steroids for approximately 3 years.

Comments on this clone: Its target is unknown.

Only in-frame clones appear in the TCRdb table, and some are missing; sequencing was by immunoSEQ multiplex PCR. The sample lists roughly 40,000 clones, roughly 91% seen once, with about 4.6% in the top ten. Germline CDR1 is SGHTS and CDR2 is YDEGEE. The CDR3 length is 15 residues. V was trimmed by 6 bases and J by 2 bases, leaving 15 bases between them. General study findings and limits: GvH clonotypes were identified within recipient marrow, with a subset emerging first in ileum or blood.

The sequenced sample was PBMCs, obtained 524 days after transplant. The source is a human patient who received an intestinal transplant, so some T cells may come from the graft donor. The gene calls are TRBV5-8 and TRBJ2-1; weak D call: TRBD2 (6 bases). The CDR3 loop reads CASTLSGPPYNEQFF. The CDR3, as DNA: TGTGCCAGCACCCTTAGCGGACCCCCCTACAATGAGCAGTTCTTC.